A single sample gave rise to the 28 T cell receptor beta chains below, sequenced in a study of OX40 agonist ivuxolimab in advanced cancers. Using immunoSEQ multiplex PCR, the repertoire was profiled, and TCRdb retains in-frame clones only, with some absent. The table records over 25,000 clones, about 88% of them present only once. Here the sequenced sample was CD4+ or CD8+ T cells sorted from blood, taken in a trial of the OX40 agonist ivuxolimab. The receptors originated from an adult with an advanced solid tumor such as melanoma, head and neck, liver or kidney cancer.

The rearrangement uses TRBV9 and TRBJ1-5; possibly TRBD1 for D (5 bases). V lost 7 bases to trimming and J lost 4 bases, with 12 bases between them. Per germline, CDR1 SGDLS and CDR2 YYNGEE. The CDR3 runs 13 residues. For the CDR3, the DNA is TGTGCCAGCGGTGAACAGGAGAATCAGCCCCAGCATTTT. Its translation is CASGEQENQPQHF.

This clone was counted a single time. The chain recombines TRBV6-1 with TRBJ1-3; D is possibly TRBD1 (6 bases). The CDR3 contains 11 residues. CDR1 is MNHNS and CDR2 is SASEGT in the germline V gene. Trimming left V 6 bases short and J 7 bases short, with 7 bases between. CDR3 amino acids: CASRQGNTIYF. The CDR3 coding sequence is TGTGCCAGCAGGCAGGGGAACACCATATATTTT.

The V gene is TRBV9, the J gene TRBJ1-2; D is undetermined. Germline loops: CDR1 SGDLS, CDR2 YYNGEE. Trimming shortened V by 7 bases and J by 6 bases, and 10 bases separated the two germline ends. The CDR3 contains 11 residues. CDR3 sequence reads: CASGRADGYTF. DNA for the CDR3: TGTGCCAGCGGCCGCGCAGATGGCTACACCTTC. Full variable domain (missing parts from reference TRBV9 and TRBJ1-2): DSGVTQTPKHLITATGQRVTLRCSPRSGDLSVYWYQQSLDQGLQFLIQYYNGEERAKGNILERFSAQQFPDLHSELNLSSLELGDSALYFCASGRADGYTFGSGTRLTVV.

The rearrangement uses TRBV5-4 and TRBJ2-7; a weak D match, TRBD1 (6 bases). The CDR3 contains 15 residues. Germline CDR1 and CDR2: SGHNT and YYREEE (reference sequence). Trimming pared 6 bases from V and 0 bases from J, leaving 16 bases between. The CDR3 region has the DNA TGTGCCAGCACCTTCTCCGACAGGAGCTCCTACGAGCAGTACTTC. It yields the protein CASTFSDRSSYEQYF.

The V call is TRBV28, the J call TRBJ2-1, with D unresolved. Per the germline V gene, CDR1 is MDHEN and CDR2 is SYDVKM. With 1 base removed from V and 7 bases from J, the gap between germline ends came to 8 bases. The CDR3 is 13 residues long. This CDR3 is CASSLFLGNEQFF. In DNA, the CDR3 is TGTGCCAGCAGTTTATTTCTGGGAAATGAGCAGTTCTTC.

For this clone: Other DNA sequences within the sample encode an identical CDR3. The chain carries TRBV19 and TRBJ1-1; no reliable D call. In germline, CDR1 is LNHDA, CDR2 SQIVND (reference sequence). The length of the CDR3 is 12 residues. V was pared by 5 bases and J by 1 base, with 5 bases between. Written as DNA, the CDR3 is TGTGCCAGTAGTCTCGGGAACACTGAAGCTTTCTTT. Translating gives CASSLGNTEAFF.

The chain recombines TRBV19 with TRBJ1-2, with 8 bases fitting TRBD1. The CDR3 consists of 14 residues. Trimming took 3 bases from V and 7 from J; bases not matched to a gene: 7. Germline CDR1 is LNHDA and CDR2 is SQIVND (reference sequence). CDR3 sequence: CASSIRTGKTGYTF. The CDR3 DNA is TGTGCCAGTAGTATCCGGACAGGGAAAACTGGCTACACCTTC.

This rearrangement joins TRBV6-6 to TRBJ2-7; no clear D gene. Germline V gives CDR1 MNHNY, CDR2 SVGAGI (reference sequence). Trimming shortened V by 0 bases and J by 2 bases, and 2 bases separated the two germline ends. The CDR3 length is 12 residues. CDR3 protein: CASSYSPYEQYF. In DNA form, the CDR3 reads TGTGCCAGCAGTTACTCCCCCTACGAGCAGTACTTC.

This chain joins TRBV4-1 and TRBJ2-2; tentatively, D is TRBD1 or TRBD2 (5 bases each). The CDR3 extends over 15 amino acids. Trimming pared 0 bases from V and 4 bases from J, leaving 9 bases between. Germline V CDR1 and CDR2: MGHRA, YSYEKL. CDR3 sequence (DNA): TGCGCCAGCAGCCAAGATATGGGACGCACCGGGGAGCTGTTTTTT. Translated, it gives CASSQDMGRTGELFF.

V and J are TRBV7-9 and TRBJ2-3, with D perhaps matching TRBD2 (5 bases). The CDR3 totals 15 residues. Looked up from germline, CDR1 is SEHNR and CDR2 is FQNEAQ (reference sequence). V lost 1 base and J 1 base, leaving 9 bases between the germline ends. The CDR3 here is CASSLGGGRTDTQYF. CDR3 coding DNA: TGTGCCAGCAGCTTAGGTGGCGGGCGCACAGATACGCAGTATTTT.

The chain has TRBV9 and TRBJ1-3; a weak D match, TRBD1 (6 bases). Germline-derived CDR1 and CDR2 are SGDLS and YYNGEE. V lost 3 bases and J 1 base, leaving 8 bases between the germline ends. The CDR3 contains 14 residues. The CDR3 region is CASSDTGSGNTIYF. The CDR3 nucleotides are TGTGCCAGCAGCGACACAGGGTCTGGAAACACCATATATTTT.

For the CDR3, the DNA is TGTGCCAGCAGTGGGACGTCCTACAATGAGCAGTTCTTC. It specifies CASSGTSYNEQFF. The chain uses TRBV28 and TRBJ2-1; D possibly uses TRBD1 or TRBD2 (5 bases each). Germline CDR1 MDHEN, CDR2 SYDVKM. Between the trimmed V and J ends, which lost 5 bases and 1 base, there was a span of 6 bases. The CDR3 is 13 amino acids.

This sequence joins TRBV27 and TRBJ2-7, with 9 bases fitting TRBD2. V was clipped by 5 bases and J by 7 bases; unmatched bases: 12. The CDR3 has 15 amino acids. From germline, CDR1 is MNHEY and CDR2 SMNVEV (reference sequence). The CDR3 here is CASSPLRAGGGEQYF. CDR3 DNA sequence: TGTGCCAGCAGTCCCCTTAGAGCGGGAGGAGGTGAGCAGTACTTC.

The CDR3 DNA reads as TGTGCCAGCAGTGAAAGGGGACAGCGGCACTACGAGCAGTACTTC. Protein sequence: CASSERGQRHYEQYF. The chain carries TRBV6-1 and TRBJ2-7; 7 nucleotides match TRBD1. V lost 2 bases, J lost 3 bases, and 7 bases stayed unmatched. The length of the CDR3 is 15 residues. Germline lookup yields CDR1 MNHNS and CDR2 SASEGT.

The chain couples TRBV25-1 to TRBJ1-6; D possibly corresponds to TRBD1 (5 bases). With 2 bases removed from V and 6 bases from J, the gap between germline ends came to 14 bases. This CDR3 region has 16 residues. Germline V gene lookup returns CDR1 MGHDK and CDR2 SYGVNS. This chain's CDR3 is CASSEAGGGFNSPLHF. The CDR3 DNA reads as TGTGCCAGCAGTGAAGCGGGGGGGGGATTTAATTCACCCCTCCACTTT.

The chain links TRBV13 to TRBJ1-3; 8 bases map to TRBD1. The CDR3 covers 14 residues. J lost 7 bases, V lost 4 bases, and 6 bases had no gene match. Germline assignment: CDR1 PRHDT and CDR2 FYEKMQ (reference sequence). In DNA, the CDR3 is TGTGCCAGCAGCTCGAGGACAGGGTGGAACACCATATATTTT. It encodes CASSSRTGWNTIYF.

The chain carries TRBV6-5 and TRBJ1-5, with D perhaps matching TRBD1 (5 bases). Germline V gene data show CDR1 as MNHEY and CDR2 as SVGAGI. This CDR3 is 12 amino acids long. V was cut by 5 bases and J by 7 bases, with 9 bases left in between. DNA for the CDR3: TGTGCCAGCAGTGTAGGGGCCCAGCCCCAGCATTTT. Amino acid sequence: CASSVGAQPQHF.

The chain is built from TRBV10-3 and TRBJ2-3; weak D call: TRBD1 (6 bases). The V and J ends lost 6 bases and 2 bases respectively, with 12 bases between them. Germline loops: CDR1 ENHRY, CDR2 SYGVKD. This CDR3 region has 14 residues. CDR3 bases: TGTGCCATCAGCACAGGGCGGTTCACAGATACGCAGTATTTT. Its translation is CAISTGRFTDTQYF.

This chain connects TRBV5-6 to TRBJ1-3; no clear D. Germline loops: CDR1 SGHDT, CDR2 YYEEEE. This CDR3 contains 12 residues. With 0 bases removed from V and 16 bases from J, the gap between germline ends came to 14 bases. This CDR3 is CASSLVGGLVYF. The CDR3 DNA follows: TGTGCCAGCAGCTTGGTCGGCGGTTTGGTGTATTTT.

The genes are TRBV27 and TRBJ1-2, with TRBD1 matching 8 bases. CDR3 length: 15 residues. The junction had 5 bases not matched to a gene; V was cut back by 0 bases and J by 5 bases. CDR1 and CDR2 from the germline V gene are MNHEY and SMNVEV (reference sequence). The CDR3 nucleotides read TGTGCCAGCAGTTTATCGAGGACAGGGTGGTATGGCTACACCTTC. Its protein is CASSLSRTGWYGYTF.

The V call is TRBV9, the J call TRBJ2-3; 12 nucleotides match TRBD2. This CDR3 is built from 16 residues. Germline trimming cut 4 bases from V and 5 bases from J; bases unmatched to any gene: 8. Germline V gene data show CDR1 as SGDLS and CDR2 as YYNGEE. CDR3 sequence: CASSKPSGGAVDTQYF. The CDR3, as DNA: TGTGCCAGCAGCAAACCTAGCGGGGGGGCCGTAGATACGCAGTATTTT. Filled out from reference TRBV9 and TRBJ2-3, the complete variable domain reads DSGVTQTPKHLITATGQRVTLRCSPRSGDLSVYWYQQSLDQGLQFLIQYYNGEERAKGNILERFSAQQFPDLHSELNLSSLELGDSALYFCASSKPSGGAVDTQYFGPGTRLTVL.

V usage is TRBV4-2 and J usage is TRBJ2-2; 10 bases align to TRBD2. Germline V CDR1 and CDR2: LGHNA, YNFKEQ. This CDR3 spans 19 amino acids. Trimming cost V 1 base and J 7 bases; bases outside gene matches: 15. CDR3 DNA: TGTGCCAGCAGCCAAGGCGGTGGGAGCGGGAGGGCCAGGGGCGGGGAGCTGTTTTTT. Translation gives CASSQGGGSGRARGGELFF.

The chain uses TRBV4-3 and TRBJ2-1, with 7 bases matching TRBD2. Trimming took 0 bases from V and 9 from J; bases not matched to a gene: 5. The CDR3 has 14 amino acids. Germline V gene sequence: CDR1 LGHNA, CDR2 YSLEER. The CDR3 loop is CASSQDGGRGEQFF. The CDR3 DNA reads TGCGCCAGCAGCCAAGATGGGGGGAGGGGTGAGCAGTTCTTC.

The chain links TRBV4-1 to TRBJ1-1; TRBD1 aligns across 8 bases. This CDR3 has 16 amino acids. CDR1 is MGHRA, CDR2 YSYEKL, per germline. V gave up 0 bases and J gave up 0 bases; unmatched junction bases: 3. CDR3 residues: CASSQDRGRMNTEAFF. CDR3 DNA: TGCGCCAGCAGCCAAGACAGGGGGCGGATGAACACTGAAGCTTTCTTT.

The chain links TRBV9 to TRBJ2-1; D might be TRBD2 (6 bases). The V and J ends lost 0 bases and 4 bases respectively, with 11 bases between them. Looked up from germline, CDR1 is SGDLS and CDR2 is YYNGEE. CDR3 length: 15 amino acids. The CDR3 sequence: CASSVGAGTYNEQFF. As DNA, the CDR3 is TGTGCCAGCAGCGTAGGGGCGGGGACTTACAATGAGCAGTTCTTC. Filled out from reference TRBV9 and TRBJ2-1, the complete variable domain reads DSGVTQTPKHLITATGQRVTLRCSPRSGDLSVYWYQQSLDQGLQFLIQYYNGEERAKGNILERFSAQQFPDLHSELNLSSLELGDSALYFCASSVGAGTYNEQFFGPGTRLTVL.

The J gene is TRBJ2-4, the V gene TRBV2, with TRBD2 matching over 10 bases. The length of the CDR3 is 18 residues. Trimming at V came to 5 bases and at J to 0 bases, leaving 10 bases not matched to a gene. Germline-derived CDR1 and CDR2 are SNHLY and FYNNEI. In nucleotides, the CDR3 is TGTGCCAGCAGTCATGGGTGGACTAGCGGTATAGCCAAAAACATTCAGTACTTC. Translating gives CASSHGWTSGIAKNIQYF.

This chain links TRBV11-3 with TRBJ1-1; 7 positions match TRBD1. J lost 4 bases, V lost 6 bases, and 11 bases had no gene match. The CDR3 consists of 15 residues. The germline V gene has CDR1 SGHNT and CDR2 YENEEA. DNA for the CDR3: TGTGCCAGCAGTTCCCGAGAAGGGGGCATCACTGAAGCTTTCTTT. It is translated as CASSSREGGITEAFF.

This rearrangement joins TRBV13 to TRBJ2-1, with 9 positions matching TRBD2. Losses at the gene ends were 0 bases for V and 8 bases for J; bases not matched to a gene: 5. The CDR3 has 15 residues. In germline, CDR1 is PRHDT, CDR2 FYEKMQ (reference sequence). The CDR3 nucleotides are TGTGCCAGCAGCTTAGGGACTAGCGGCAAGTATGAGCAGTTCTTC. The encoded protein is CASSLGTSGKYEQFF.